The 25 T cell receptor beta chains below were found in one sample sequenced in a study of Graves' ophthalmopathy and Graves' hyperthyroidism. RNA transcripts provided the template for amplifying TCR beta CDR3 regions. The workflow started with a first-round RT-PCR run with HTBI primers and then moved on to a second-round multiplex PCR. TCRdb ran MiXCR on the multiplex PCR reads and lists one entry per CDR3 protein. The sample lists under 800,000 distinct CDR3 sequences, about a fifth occurring once. Sequences were obtained from peripheral blood. Source of these receptors: a woman aged 18-30 years with stable Graves' hyperthyroidism. Some clones in this sample may be carry-over from other donors' samples.

V gene TRBV3-1 combines with J gene TRBJ1-1, with D hard to call. Between the trimmed V and J ends, which lost 1 base and 0 bases, there was a span of 9 bases. There are 15 residues in the CDR3. In germline, CDR1 is LGHDT, CDR2 YNNKEL (reference sequence). The CDR3: CASSQAGRLNTEAFF. The DNA for the CDR3 is TGTGCCAGCAGCCAAGCGGGCAGACTGAACACTGAAGCTTTCTTT.

The CDR3, as DNA: TGTGCCAGCAGTCTTGCCCCCCTTGACTGGTTGTTGCCTTCGAAGAACTATGGCTACACCTTC. It is translated as CASSLAPLDWLLPSKNYGYTF. V is TRBV25-1 and J is TRBJ1-2; unclear D gene. The CDR3 has 21 residues. The V and J ends lost 5 bases and 2 bases respectively, with 33 bases between them. The germline V gene encodes CDR1 MGHDK and CDR2 SYGVNS.

The chain has TRBV6-1 and TRBJ1-5, with a tentative D call TRBD1 (5 bases). V was shortened by 5 bases and J by 4 bases, with 9 bases between the two germline ends. The V gene's germline CDR1 is MNHNS and CDR2 SASEGT. The CDR3 is 13 residues long. CDR3 residues: CASSKSGNQPQHF. Here the CDR3 DNA reads TGTGCCAGCAGTAAATCAGGGAATCAGCCCCAGCATTTT.

This clonotype was found many times. The chain uses TRBV5-1 and TRBJ2-7; D is unresolved. The V and J ends lost 0 bases and 7 bases respectively, with 8 bases between them. There are 12 residues in the CDR3. The germline V gene encodes CDR1 SGHRS and CDR2 YFSETQ. CDR3 in amino acids: CASSLVGWEQYF. In DNA, the CDR3 is TGCGCCAGCAGCTTGGTAGGGTGGGAGCAGTACTTC. Together with reference TRBV5-1 and TRBJ2-7, the CDR3 gives the full variable domain: KAGVTQTPRYLIKTRGQQVTLSCSPISGHRSVSWYQQTPGQGLQFLFEYFSETQRNKGNFPGRFSGRQFSNSRSEMNVSTLELGDSALYLCASSLVGWEQYFGPGTRLTVT.

This clonotype occurred many times. The chain links TRBV11-2 to TRBJ2-7, with unresolved D. In germline, CDR1 is SGHAT, CDR2 FQNNGV. Trimming took 3 bases from V and 0 from J, leaving 18 bases between them. The CDR3 is made up of 17 amino acids. This CDR3 is CASSFLSSGRNSYEQYF. CDR3 nucleotide sequence: TGTGCCAGCAGCTTCCTCTCCTCAGGACGAAACTCCTACGAGCAGTACTTC.

The V and J genes are TRBV27 and TRBJ2-4; 9 bases are shared with TRBD1. The CDR3 contains 20 residues. In germline, CDR1 is MNHEY, CDR2 SMNVEV (reference sequence). With 6 bases clipped from V and 0 bases from J, the junction kept 18 bases outside the gene matches. In DNA, the CDR3 is TGTGCCAGCAGCCGTTCAGGGACAGGGCGATTGGAATTAGCCAAAAACATTCAGTACTTC. Amino acids: CASSRSGTGRLELAKNIQYF.

This clonotype showed up many times. The CDR3 sequence is CASSRGLAPGELFF. The CDR3 DNA is TGTGCCAGCAGCCGGGGACTAGCGCCCGGGGAGCTGTTTTTT. The chain couples TRBV6-1 to TRBJ2-2, with TRBD2 identical over 10 bases. Germline V CDR1 and CDR2: MNHNS, SASEGT. The CDR3 is made up of 14 amino acids. The ends lost 6 bases at V and 6 bases at J; junction bases unmatched: 4.

This clonotype was counted ten times or more. The chain employs TRBV4-1 and TRBJ2-2, with D possibly TRBD1 on 6 matching bases. The CDR3 length is 15 residues. Germline V gives CDR1 MGHRA, CDR2 YSYEKL. Trimming pared 3 bases from V and 5 bases from J, leaving 13 bases between. The CDR3: CASSQQGSWTGELFF. DNA for the CDR3: TGCGCCAGCAGCCAGCAGGGGAGTTGGACCGGGGAGCTGTTTTTT.

The table lists this clonotype with many counts. The chain joins TRBV12-3 or TRBV12-4 to TRBJ1-2, with unresolved D. The V end lost 5 bases, the J end lost 0 bases, and 13 bases lay between the germline ends. The CDR3 has 15 amino acids. In DNA form, the CDR3 reads TGTGCCAGCAGTGAACCGGGGTTAGCTAACTATGGCTACACCTTC. Encoded protein: CASSEPGLANYGYTF.

This clonotype was counted many times. The gene calls are TRBV6-1 and TRBJ2-2, with TRBD2 matching over 11 bases. V shed 6 bases, J shed 1 base, and the junction held 1 base outside the gene matches. The CDR3 consists of 15 residues. Germline CDR1 is MNHNS and CDR2 is SASEGT. CDR3 sequence reads: CASRGTSGNTGELFF. The DNA for the CDR3 is TGTGCCAGCAGGGGGACTAGCGGGAACACCGGGGAGCTGTTTTTT.

The chain has TRBV7-9 and TRBJ2-5; 7 bases fit TRBD2. This CDR3 contains 15 residues. J gave up 2 bases and V 6 bases, and 9 bases lay outside the gene matches. CDR1 and CDR2 from the germline V gene are SEHNR and FQNEAQ (reference sequence). CDR3 in amino acids: CASSLAETQQETQYF. In nucleotides, the CDR3 is TGTGCCAGCAGTCTAGCGGAGACACAGCAAGAGACCCAGTACTTC.

This clonotype was seen just once. The chain recombines TRBV28 with TRBJ1-5, with TRBD1 as a possible D gene (6 bases). The CDR3 has 15 amino acids. In germline, CDR1 is MDHEN, CDR2 SYDVKM. The V gene lost 5 bases and the J gene lost 0 bases, with 11 bases spanning the gap. The CDR3 bases are TGTGCCAGCAGTGAACAGGGTTTTAGCAATCAGCCCCAGCATTTT. It translates to CASSEQGFSNQPQHF.

This clonotype appeared a few times. The CDR3 protein is CASSPADFSGYTF. As DNA, the CDR3 is TGTGCCAGCTCCCCCGCGGACTTCAGCGGCTACACCTTC. This rearrangement joins TRBV6-1 to TRBJ1-2; D unclear. V was clipped by 8 bases and J by 8 bases, with 18 bases between them. This CDR3 has 13 residues. Germline V gene data show CDR1 as MNHNS and CDR2 as SASEGT.

This clonotype was seen many times. This chain connects TRBV27 to TRBJ1-1; D not resolved. The germline CDR1 and CDR2 sequences are MNHEY and SMNVEV (reference sequence). Trimming took 6 bases from V and 4 from J, leaving 15 bases between them. There are 14 residues in the CDR3. The CDR3 DNA reads as TGTGCCAGCAGAGCGACTGCTACTTTCACTGAAGCTTTCTTT. Translation: CASRATATFTEAFF.

This clonotype has ten or more counts. This sequence joins TRBV12-5 and TRBJ2-2; D perhaps matches TRBD2 (6 bases). The CDR3 covers 12 residues. The V gene's germline CDR1 is LGHNT and CDR2 FRNRAP. V lost 6 bases to trimming and J lost 7 bases, with 9 bases between them. For the CDR3, the DNA is TGTGCTAGTGGCCCCGGGGGCGGGGAGCTGTTTTTT. It yields the protein CASGPGGGELFF.

The chain links TRBV28 to TRBJ2-7; D may be TRBD2 (5 bases). The germline V gene has CDR1 MDHEN and CDR2 SYDVKM. V dropped 2 bases and J dropped 2 bases, with 10 bases sitting between them. The CDR3 totals 14 residues. CDR3: CASSLLGEAYEQYF. The CDR3 coding sequence is TGTGCCAGCAGTTTACTCGGGGAAGCCTACGAGCAGTACTTC.

There are many counts of this clonotype. J is TRBJ1-5 and V is TRBV20-1, with 7 bases that match TRBD1. This CDR3 comprises 15 residues. The germline V gene has CDR1 DFQATT and CDR2 SNEGSKA (reference sequence). Unmatched junction bases numbered 6, after V lost 3 bases and J lost 1 base. The CDR3 nucleotides read TGCAGTGCTAGGGGGGGAGGGGGCAGCAATCAGCCCCAGCATTTT. Amino acids: CSARGGGGSNQPQHF.

There are many counts of this clonotype. The V gene is TRBV5-1, the J gene TRBJ2-7; TRBD2 aligns across 8 bases. The CDR3 is 16 amino acids. Germline-derived CDR1 and CDR2 are SGHRS and YFSETQ. Trimming at V came to 0 bases and at J to 4 bases, leaving 9 bases not matched to a gene. CDR3 DNA: TGCGCCAGCAGCTTGGCCCCATCTGAGCGGGGGTACGAGCAGTACTTC. Residues: CASSLAPSERGYEQYF.

This clonotype was counted many times. The chain is built from TRBV15 and TRBJ1-2; D gene unclear. This CDR3 region has 14 residues. Trimming pared 0 bases from V and 4 bases from J, leaving 9 bases between. CDR1 is LNHNV and CDR2 is YYDKDF in the germline V gene (reference sequence). The CDR3 sequence: CATSRDLEGYGYTF. CDR3 bases: TGTGCCACCAGCAGAGATTTGGAGGGCTATGGCTACACCTTC.

This clonotype occurred many times. The chain employs TRBV7-2 and TRBJ1-1, with D hard to call. Per germline, CDR1 SGHTA and CDR2 FQGNSA. This CDR3 is 15 amino acids long. The germline V and J ends were trimmed by 5 bases and 4 bases, with 17 bases remaining between them. CDR3 in amino acids: CASSLDGLEGTEAFF. The CDR3 DNA follows: TGTGCCAGCAGCCTGGACGGATTGGAGGGCACTGAAGCTTTCTTT.

Ten or more counts support this clonotype. V is TRBV6-1 and J is TRBJ1-2, with D possibly matching TRBD1 (5 bases). The CDR3 loop spans 15 amino acids. V shed 3 bases and J shed 10 bases, with 21 bases lying between them. Per germline, CDR1 MNHNS and CDR2 SASEGT. CDR3 bases: TGTGCCAGCAGTGAGCTAGGGGCTGGGAATTCGTACTACACCTTC. It yields the protein CASSELGAGNSYYTF.

The rearrangement links TRBV6-5 to TRBJ1-2, with D possibly being TRBD1 (5 bases). The CDR3 runs to 15 residues. The germline CDR1 and CDR2 sequences are MNHEY and SVGAGI. Trimming stripped 0 bases from V and 6 bases from J, with 14 bases between. The CDR3 region has the DNA TGTGCCAGCAGTTACTCTCGGGGCAGCCGGAATGGCTACACCTTC. Translating it yields CASSYSRGSRNGYTF.

This chain connects TRBV6-5 to TRBJ1-2, with no clear D. Looked up from germline, CDR1 is MNHEY and CDR2 is SVGAGI. The CDR3 has 14 amino acids. V was trimmed by 0 bases and J by 5 bases, leaving 10 bases between them. CDR3 nucleotides: TGTGCCAGCAGTTACTCTGGCAGGAGTTATGGCTACACCTTC. Protein: CASSYSGRSYGYTF.

There are many counts of this clonotype. A much larger clone is a single base away; this may be a read error. CDR3 nucleotides: TGTGCTAGTGGTTTGGAGCAGGCCCTCTCTGGAAACACCATATATTTT. Encoded protein: CASGLEQALSGNTIYF. The chain links TRBV12-5 to TRBJ1-3; D remains unclear. The CDR3 runs to 16 residues. V was pared by 1 base and J by 0 bases, with 10 bases between. Germline CDR1 LGHNT, CDR2 FRNRAP.

The chain combines TRBV2 with TRBJ1-5; D might be TRBD1 (5 bases). CDR1 is SNHLY, CDR2 FYNNEI, per germline. The CDR3 length is 14 residues. The germline V and J ends were trimmed by 4 bases and 6 bases, with 13 bases remaining between them. For the CDR3, the DNA is TGTGCCAGCAGTGGGGTGGGGCTAGTTCAGCCCCAGCATTTT. Amino acid sequence: CASSGVGLVQPQHF.